Below are 32 T cell receptor beta chains sequenced from a single sample in a study of long-term antiretroviral therapy in people with HIV. Run at survey level, the immunoSEQ assay was version v3.0. TCRdb keeps only in-frame clones here, not all; method: immunoSEQ multiplex PCR. The table lists 25,000 to 30,000 clones, roughly 90% of them singletons. The input for sequencing was unsorted PBMCs, taken 1.8 years after starting antiretroviral therapy. These receptors were collected from a woman aged 18-35 years with HIV.

The V gene is TRBV14, the J gene TRBJ1-1, with D possibly being TRBD1 (5 bases). The germline V gene encodes CDR1 SGHDN and CDR2 FVKESK. The V gene lost 2 bases and the J gene lost 4 bases, with 11 bases spanning the gap. CDR3 length: 14 residues. The CDR3 bases are TGTGCCAGCAGCCAAAGACGGGGGGGCACTGAAGCTTTCTTT. Protein sequence: CASSQRRGGTEAFF.

Here the CDR3 DNA reads TGTGCCAGCACCCTCACTAGCGGGAAAAACATTCAGTACTTC. Residues: CASTLTSGKNIQYF. The V and J genes are TRBV7-3 and TRBJ2-4, with 9 bases fitting TRBD2. The germline V gene has CDR1 SGHTA and CDR2 FQGTGA. The CDR3 runs to 14 residues. Trimming removed 7 bases from V and 4 bases from J; junction bases left unmatched: 5.

The chain employs TRBV2 and TRBJ2-3; 11 bases fit TRBD2. Germline V gene data show CDR1 as SNHLY and CDR2 as FYNNEI. The V and J ends lost 5 bases and 1 base, in that order; junction bases with no gene match: 8. The CDR3 extends over 17 amino acids. The CDR3 loop is CASSHPFSGGGTDTQYF. CDR3 in DNA: TGTGCCAGCAGTCACCCCTTTAGCGGGGGGGGCACAGATACGCAGTATTTT.

The V call is TRBV27, the J call TRBJ2-2, with 7 positions matching TRBD1. The CDR3 runs 15 residues. From germline, CDR1 is MNHEY and CDR2 SMNVEV (reference sequence). V gave up 5 bases and J gave up 3 bases; unmatched junction bases: 6. DNA for the CDR3: TGTGCCAGCAGTCCGACAGGGCTGGACACCGGGGAGCTGTTTTTT. It encodes CASSPTGLDTGELFF.

The chain recombines TRBV19 with TRBJ1-1; possibly TRBD1 for D (5 bases). Germline loops: CDR1 LNHDA, CDR2 SQIVND (reference sequence). V gave up 6 bases and J gave up 7 bases, with 18 bases separating them. The CDR3 has 14 amino acids. CDR3 nucleotides: TGTGCCAGTAGAAATTCAGGGTATGCCGATGAAGCTTTCTTT. Translating it yields CASRNSGYADEAFF.

This clone was counted between two and nine times. The J gene is TRBJ2-7, the V gene TRBV7-3; D possibly corresponds to TRBD2 (5 bases). The CDR3 has 15 residues. V gave up 2 bases and J gave up 0 bases, with 11 bases separating them. Germline CDR1 is SGHTA and CDR2 is FQGTGA. CDR3 sequence reads: CASSLGLGHSYEQYF. In DNA, the CDR3 is TGTGCCAGCAGCTTAGGACTTGGGCACTCCTACGAGCAGTACTTC.

V gene TRBV7-8 combines with J gene TRBJ1-1; D gene ambiguous. CDR1 is SGHVS, CDR2 FQNEAQ, per germline. There are 13 residues in the CDR3. V was pared by 3 bases and J by 3 bases, with 8 bases between. The CDR3 sequence is CASSFNTDTEAFF. CDR3 DNA: TGTGCCAGCAGCTTTAATACGGACACTGAAGCTTTCTTT.

This chain connects TRBV4-1 to TRBJ2-3; D might be TRBD2 (5 bases). The CDR3 extends over 15 amino acids. The germline gives CDR1 MGHRA, CDR2 YSYEKL. V lost 2 bases to trimming and J lost 2 bases, with 11 bases between them. CDR3 bases: TGCGCCAGCAGCCAATGGAGGCGGAACACAGATACGCAGTATTTT. This translates into CASSQWRRNTDTQYF.

This chain connects TRBV9 to TRBJ2-7; D remains ambiguous. Germline CDR1 is SGDLS and CDR2 is YYNGEE. V was cut by 0 bases and J by 6 bases, with 13 bases left in between. The CDR3 totals 14 residues. The CDR3 DNA reads TGTGCCAGCAGCGTAGATAGCACGTTAATCGAGCAGTACTTC. Its protein product is CASSVDSTLIEQYF.

The chain has TRBV27 and TRBJ2-3; D unresolved. Germline-derived CDR1 and CDR2 are MNHEY and SMNVEV (reference sequence). V shed 2 bases and J shed 4 bases, with 16 bases lying between them. The CDR3 covers 16 residues. The CDR3 nucleotides read TGTGCCAGCAGTTTAAACTCCCGGCTAGGCGCAGATACGCAGTATTTT. It codes for CASSLNSRLGADTQYF.

This clone was observed a single time. V and J are TRBV19 and TRBJ1-5, with TRBD1 matching 12 bases. The V and J ends lost 9 bases and 4 bases, in that order; junction bases with no gene match: 7. Germline V gene data show CDR1 as LNHDA and CDR2 as SQIVND (reference sequence). CDR3 size: 15 residues. This CDR3 reads CASSWGQGANQPQHF. CDR3 nucleotide sequence: TGTGCCAGCAGTTGGGGACAGGGGGCTAATCAGCCCCAGCATTTT.

This chain joins TRBV28 and TRBJ2-5; no firm D call. Per the germline V gene, CDR1 is MDHEN and CDR2 is SYDVKM. The CDR3 is 12 amino acids. Trimming cost V 7 bases and J 4 bases, with 10 bases left between them. The CDR3: CASIQPPETQYF. CDR3 bases: TGTGCCAGCATCCAACCCCCAGAGACCCAGTACTTC.

The gene calls are TRBV7-8 and TRBJ2-3; 8 bases agree with TRBD2. V lost 5 bases, J lost 5 bases, and 12 bases stayed unmatched. The V gene's germline CDR1 is SGHVS and CDR2 FQNEAQ. The CDR3 spans 16 residues. The CDR3 DNA sequence: TGTGCCAGCAGCCAGCCCACAAGCGGGAGACGAGATACGCAGTATTTT. The encoded protein is CASSQPTSGRRDTQYF.

This chain uses TRBV7-2 with TRBJ2-6, with a possible D match to TRBD2 (6 bases). Trimming removed 3 bases from V and 3 bases from J, with 9 bases in between. The CDR3 sequence is 15 residues long. CDR1 SGHTA and CDR2 FQGNSA come from the germline V gene. The CDR3: CASSFGGSGANVLTF. The CDR3 nucleotides read TGTGCCAGCAGCTTCGGGGGTAGTGGGGCCAACGTCCTGACTTTC.

The chain links TRBV6-6 to TRBJ1-4; no definite D call. V shed 4 bases and J shed 10 bases, with 13 bases lying between them. The CDR3 runs to 13 residues. Germline V gene data show CDR1 as MNHNY and CDR2 as SVGAGI (reference sequence). CDR3 loop: CASSSARTGKLFF. The DNA of the CDR3 is TGTGCCAGCAGTTCGGCCAGAACGGGAAAACTGTTTTTT.

A single count supports this clone. The chain recombines TRBV5-4 with TRBJ1-2; D remains unclear. CDR3 length equals 15 residues. The germline V gene encodes CDR1 SGHNT and CDR2 YYREEE (reference sequence). V shed 0 bases and J shed 7 bases, with 16 bases lying between them. CDR3 bases: TGTGCCAGCAGCTTGGGGGCAGGAAAAGGTGGTGGCTACACCTTC. Translation: CASSLGAGKGGGYTF.

The chain joins TRBV5-1 to TRBJ1-1; TRBD1 might be the D (5 bases). The V end was cut by 3 bases, the J end by 5 bases, with 23 bases between. CDR1 and CDR2 (germline): SGHRS, YFSETQ. The length of the CDR3 is 17 residues. The CDR3 sequence is CASSWSRRGGVRTEAFF. DNA of the CDR3: TGCGCCAGCAGCTGGAGCCGGAGGGGCGGAGTAAGGACTGAAGCTTTCTTT.

The rearrangement joins TRBV11-3 to TRBJ2-3; weak D call: TRBD2 (5 bases). The CDR3 runs 16 residues. Germline V gene sequence: CDR1 SGHNT, CDR2 YENEEA. The V end lost 3 bases, the J end lost 0 bases, and 13 bases lay between the germline ends. The CDR3, as DNA: TGTGCCAGCAGCTTCTCGAGGGAGCCTAGCACAGATACGCAGTATTTT. It yields the protein CASSFSREPSTDTQYF.

The J gene is TRBJ1-3, the V gene TRBV9, with D tentatively TRBD1 (5 bases). CDR1 and CDR2 (germline): SGDLS, YYNGEE. The V end lost 2 bases, the J end lost 4 bases, and 10 bases lay between the germline ends. CDR3 size: 14 residues. The CDR3 DNA reads as TGTGCCAGCAGCGTCACGGGGGACGGAAACACCATATATTTT. Encoded protein: CASSVTGDGNTIYF.

The chain couples TRBV19 to TRBJ1-2, with 7 bases that match TRBD1. This CDR3 has 15 residues. The germline V gene encodes CDR1 LNHDA and CDR2 SQIVND (reference sequence). V was clipped by 4 bases and J by 0 bases; unmatched bases: 5. In DNA form, the CDR3 reads TGTGCCAGTAGTACGACGGGACAGTCTAACTATGGCTACACCTTC. Its protein is CASSTTGQSNYGYTF.

This clone was seen a single time. Other DNA sequences within the sample encode an identical CDR3. This chain links TRBV28 with TRBJ2-7, with D uncertain. Germline V gene data show CDR1 as MDHEN and CDR2 as SYDVKM. The CDR3 sequence is 12 residues long. V was shortened by 3 bases and J by 3 bases, with 6 bases between the two germline ends. Written as DNA, the CDR3 is TGTGCCAGCAGTTTTGGGCGCTACGAGCAGTACTTC. It yields the protein CASSFGRYEQYF.

This clone was picked up one time. V gene TRBV11-1 combines with J gene TRBJ2-5, with 8 nucleotides matching TRBD1. V gave up 1 base and J gave up 4 bases; unmatched junction bases: 5. This CDR3 spans 15 amino acids. Germline assignment: CDR1 SGHAT and CDR2 FQDESV (reference sequence). DNA of the CDR3: TGTGCCAGCAGCTTAGGTGGACAGGGATTAGAGACCCAGTACTTC. Translation: CASSLGGQGLETQYF. The full variable domain, its missing parts supplied by reference TRBV11-1 and TRBJ2-5, is EAEVAQSPRYKITEKSQAVAFWCDPISGHATLYWYRQILGQGPELLVQFQDESVVDDSQLPKDRFSAERLKGVDSTLKIQPAELGDSAMYLCASSLGGQGLETQYFGPGTRLLVL.

J is TRBJ2-3 and V is TRBV7-9; D is unresolved. This CDR3 is 14 amino acids long. Trimming took 3 bases from V and 0 from J, leaving 7 bases between them. Germline lookup yields CDR1 SEHNR and CDR2 FQNEAQ (reference sequence). DNA for the CDR3: TGTGCCAGCAGCTTCGGTTCTAGCACAGATACGCAGTATTTT. Its translation: CASSFGSSTDTQYF.

The J gene is TRBJ1-3, the V gene TRBV29-1; TRBD1 is a possible D gene (6 bases). CDR1 is SQVTM and CDR2 is ANQGSEA in the germline V gene. The CDR3 loop spans 14 amino acids. Trimming stripped 7 bases from V and 0 bases from J, with 13 bases between. The CDR3 nucleotides are TGCAGCGCGAAGGCAGGGGCCTCTGGAAACACCATATATTTT. This translates into CSAKAGASGNTIYF. Full variable domain (outside the CDR3, taken from reference TRBV29-1 and TRBJ1-3): SAVISQKPSRDICQRGTSLTIQCQVDSQVTMMFWYRQQPGQSLTLIATANQGSEATYESGFVIDKFPISRPNLTFSTLTVSNMSPEDSSIYLCSAKAGASGNTIYFGEGSWLTVV.

V and J are TRBV28 and TRBJ1-5, with 7 bases aligning to TRBD1. The germline gives CDR1 MDHEN, CDR2 SYDVKM. The CDR3 is made up of 14 amino acids. V gave up 6 bases and J gave up 1 base; unmatched junction bases: 3. CDR3 in amino acids: CASRYRGSNQPQHF. CDR3 coding DNA: TGTGCCAGCAGGTACAGGGGAAGCAATCAGCCCCAGCATTTT.

The V gene is TRBV7-9, the J gene TRBJ2-7; perhaps TRBD2 as D (6 bases). The CDR3 loop spans 17 amino acids. Germline-derived CDR1 and CDR2 are SEHNR and FQNEAQ (reference sequence). Deletions cut 5 bases from V and 0 bases from J, with 20 bases between. CDR3 nucleotide sequence: TGTGCCAGCAGCGCCCGGAGGCTCACGGGAGACTCCTACGAGCAGTACTTC. Translating it yields CASSARRLTGDSYEQYF.

The V call is TRBV2, the J call TRBJ2-7; the D gene is possibly TRBD1 (5 bases). The germline CDR1 and CDR2 sequences are SNHLY and FYNNEI. The CDR3 has 13 amino acids. Trimming removed 3 bases from V and 1 base from J, with 7 bases in between. CDR3 in DNA: TGTGCCAGCAGTGATCAGGGTTCCTACGAGCAGTACTTC. Protein product: CASSDQGSYEQYF.

The chain couples TRBV27 to TRBJ2-7, with TRBD2 identical over 7 bases. The CDR3 is 16 residues long. From germline, CDR1 is MNHEY and CDR2 SMNVEV (reference sequence). The V gene end was trimmed by 2 bases and the J gene end by 3 bases; junction bases not matched to a gene: 10. CDR3 DNA sequence: TGTGCCAGCAGTTTAATCTGGCGGGAGAGAGACTACGAGCAGTACTTC. Its protein is CASSLIWRERDYEQYF.

The chain links TRBV4-1 to TRBJ2-6; D not resolved. V was trimmed by 0 bases and J by 4 bases, leaving 4 bases between them. Germline V gives CDR1 MGHRA, CDR2 YSYEKL. The CDR3 has 14 amino acids. Here the CDR3 reads CASSQEVGANVLTF. CDR3 nucleotide sequence: TGCGCCAGCAGCCAAGAGGTAGGGGCCAACGTCCTGACTTTC.

V gene TRBV7-9 combines with J gene TRBJ2-1; D not certain. The CDR3 consists of 12 residues. CDR1 and CDR2 from the germline V gene are SEHNR and FQNEAQ (reference sequence). V lost 5 bases and J 4 bases, leaving 6 bases between the germline ends. This CDR3 is CASSDGYNEQFF. The CDR3 DNA is TGTGCCAGCAGCGACGGGTACAATGAGCAGTTCTTC.

The chain has TRBV9 and TRBJ2-1, with TRBD2 identical over 10 bases. This CDR3 has 16 amino acids. The ends lost 0 bases at V and 8 bases at J; junction bases unmatched: 8. Germline V CDR1 and CDR2: SGDLS, YYNGEE. The CDR3: CASSVGHSGRFDEQFF. The CDR3 DNA reads TGTGCCAGCAGCGTAGGGCATAGCGGGAGGTTCGATGAGCAGTTCTTC.

The genes are TRBV10-3 and TRBJ1-3; the match to TRBD1 covers 8 bases. Germline-derived CDR1 and CDR2 are ENHRY and SYGVKD. The CDR3 sequence is 13 residues long. With 8 bases clipped from V and 4 bases from J, the junction kept 4 bases outside the gene matches. The CDR3 nucleotides read TGTGCCATCGTGGACAGGGTCGGAAACACCATATATTTT. It codes for CAIVDRVGNTIYF.